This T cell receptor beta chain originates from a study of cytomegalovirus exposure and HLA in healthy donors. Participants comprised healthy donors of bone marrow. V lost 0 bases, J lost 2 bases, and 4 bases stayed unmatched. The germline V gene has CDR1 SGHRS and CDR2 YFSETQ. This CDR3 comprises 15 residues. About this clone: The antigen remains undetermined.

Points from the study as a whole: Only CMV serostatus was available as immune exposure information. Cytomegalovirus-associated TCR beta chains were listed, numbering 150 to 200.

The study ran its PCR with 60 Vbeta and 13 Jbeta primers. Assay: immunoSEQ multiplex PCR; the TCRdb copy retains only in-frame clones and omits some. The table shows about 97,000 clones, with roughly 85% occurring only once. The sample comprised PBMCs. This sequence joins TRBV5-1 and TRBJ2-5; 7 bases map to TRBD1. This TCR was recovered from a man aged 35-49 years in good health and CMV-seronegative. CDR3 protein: CASSLGQGPQETQYF. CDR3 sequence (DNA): TGCGCCAGCAGCTTGGGACAGGGCCCTCAAGAGACCCAGTACTTC.